This T cell receptor (beta chain) is from a study of T cells in Graves' hyperthyroidism and ophthalmopathy. About the study: Peripheral blood draws took place at initial diagnosis, ahead of any treatment.

This clonotype was recorded at least ten times. The CDR3 totals 16 residues. V trimming: 2 bases; J trimming: 8 bases; junction bases outside the gene matches: 10. Germline V lookup: CDR1 SGHDN, CDR2 FVKESK. RNA transcripts were the template for amplifying TCR beta CDR3 regions. A set of HTBI primers served as the primers for a first-round RT-PCR of the TCR CDR3. TCRdb re-analysed the multiplex PCR reads in MiXCR, keeping a single row per CDR3 protein. The sample lists around 350,000 distinct CDR3 sequences; 15% were seen once. The receptor comes from a woman between 55 and 75 years old with Graves' ophthalmopathy. Input material: blood. V is TRBV14 and J is TRBJ2-1, with 9 bases that match TRBD2. Written as DNA, the CDR3 is TGTGCCAGCAGCCAAATGCGAGCGGGAGGTGACTATGAGCAGTTCTTC. This codes for CASSQMRAGGDYEQFF.